These 27 T cell receptor beta chains were all obtained from the same sample, sequenced in a study of blood T cell repertoires in COVID-19. Profiled with immunoSEQ multiplex PCR; TCRdb holds only in-frame clones, not every one. The data show under 250,000 clones, about four fifths seen once. What was sequenced was PBMCs or T cells enriched from blood (not recorded which). Every receptor here comes from a woman in her 50s who had been exposed to COVID-19.

This chain uses TRBV5-4 with TRBJ2-2; weak D call: TRBD2 (5 bases). Deletions cut 1 base from V and 6 bases from J, with 13 bases between. The CDR3 runs 15 residues. Germline V gene sequence: CDR1 SGHNT, CDR2 YYREEE (reference sequence). CDR3 sequence reads: CASSLSEDVAGELFF. In DNA, the CDR3 is TGTGCCAGCAGCTTGTCGGAGGATGTGGCCGGGGAGCTGTTTTTT. Full variable domain (remainder filled in from reference TRBV5-4 and TRBJ2-2): ETGVTQSPTHLIKTRGQQVTLRCSSQSGHNTVSWYQQALGQGPQFIFQYYREEENGRGNFPPRFSGLQFPNYSSELNVNALELDDSALYLCASSLSEDVAGELFFGEGSRLTVL.

V and J are TRBV5-1 and TRBJ1-1; D is unclear. The V gene's germline CDR1 is SGHRS and CDR2 YFSETQ. Trimming pared 1 base from V and 4 bases from J, leaving 8 bases between. The CDR3 is 13 residues long. CDR3 nucleotides: TGCGCCAGCAGCTTGAGGCGGGCCACTGAAGCTTTCTTT. Its translation is CASSLRRATEAFF.

The CDR3 loop reads CASSVGGGDEQFF. DNA for the CDR3: TGTGCCAGCAGCGTAGGAGGAGGGGATGAGCAGTTCTTC. V usage is TRBV9 and J usage is TRBJ2-1, with TRBD2 as a possible D gene (6 bases). V was shortened by 0 bases and J by 8 bases, with 9 bases between the two germline ends. Germline V gives CDR1 SGDLS, CDR2 YYNGEE. The CDR3 contains 13 residues.

V gene TRBV9 combines with J gene TRBJ2-3; D is unclear. V lost 0 bases and J lost 2, with 10 bases in between. The CDR3 is 15 amino acids. The germline gives CDR1 SGDLS, CDR2 YYNGEE. As DNA, the CDR3 is TGTGCCAGCAGCGTAGAAGTCTATTCCACAGATACGCAGTATTTT. Its protein product is CASSVEVYSTDTQYF.

The gene calls are TRBV28 and TRBJ1-4; D gene ambiguous. This CDR3 contains 16 residues. V lost 5 bases, J lost 0 bases, and 13 bases lay in between. The V gene's germline CDR1 is MDHEN and CDR2 SYDVKM. The CDR3 loop is CASSVGLDPTNEKLFF. The DNA for the CDR3 is TGTGCCAGCAGTGTGGGCCTCGACCCAACTAATGAAAAACTGTTTTTT.

V is TRBV12-3 or TRBV12-4 and J is TRBJ1-3, with D unclear. This CDR3 has 13 amino acids. V lost 3 bases and J 4 bases, leaving 7 bases between the germline ends. This CDR3 reads CASSLEFGNTIYF. DNA of the CDR3: TGTGCCAGCAGTTTGGAGTTCGGAAACACCATATATTTT.

CDR3 nucleotide sequence: TGTGCCAGCAGCTCCCAGGGACAATATGGCTACACCTTC. Translated, it gives CASSSQGQYGYTF. This sequence joins TRBV7-2 and TRBJ1-2; weak D call: TRBD1 (6 bases). Germline V gene sequence: CDR1 SGHTA, CDR2 FQGNSA. The V and J ends lost 4 bases and 5 bases respectively, with 11 bases between them. The CDR3 spans 13 residues.

The table lists this clone with a few counts. J is TRBJ1-3 and V is TRBV5-8; tentatively, D is TRBD1 (6 bases). Trimming pared 1 base from V and 2 bases from J, leaving 10 bases between. Germline V gene data show CDR1 as SGHTS and CDR2 as YDEGEE. The CDR3 covers 15 residues. The CDR3: CASSLIHRAGNTIYF. CDR3 bases: TGTGCCAGCAGCTTGATTCACAGGGCTGGAAACACCATATATTTT.

This chain connects TRBV19 to TRBJ2-7; no clear D. The CDR3 loop spans 13 amino acids. Germline lookup yields CDR1 LNHDA and CDR2 SQIVND (reference sequence). Between the trimmed V and J ends, which lost 2 bases and 3 bases, there was a span of 8 bases. The CDR3 here is CASSIYNSYEQYF. In DNA, the CDR3 is TGTGCCAGTAGTATATATAACAGCTACGAGCAGTACTTC.

The V call is TRBV19, the J call TRBJ1-1; tentatively, D is TRBD1 (6 bases). The CDR3 runs to 16 residues. V was pared by 0 bases and J by 4 bases, with 15 bases between. Germline V gene lookup returns CDR1 LNHDA and CDR2 SQIVND (reference sequence). CDR3 sequence reads: CASSIDPQGGSTEAFF. Here the CDR3 DNA reads TGTGCCAGTAGTATAGACCCACAGGGCGGGAGCACTGAAGCTTTCTTT.

A note on this clone: This CDR3 is also generated by other DNA sequences in the sample. The V and J genes are TRBV9 and TRBJ2-1, with 7 bases matching TRBD1. Germline loops: CDR1 SGDLS, CDR2 YYNGEE. The CDR3 length is 15 residues. Losses at the gene ends were 0 bases for V and 2 bases for J; bases not matched to a gene: 2. CDR3 sequence reads: CASSVGGGAYNEQFF. CDR3 sequence (DNA): TGTGCCAGCAGCGTAGGAGGGGGCGCCTACAATGAGCAGTTCTTC.

As regards this clone: Other DNA sequences in this sample translate to the same CDR3. The chain uses TRBV4-1 and TRBJ2-7, with TRBD1 identical over 10 bases. Unmatched junction bases numbered 8, after V lost 4 bases and J lost 5 bases. The CDR3 covers 15 residues. Germline V gene sequence: CDR1 MGHRA, CDR2 YSYEKL. The CDR3 bases are TGCGCCAGCAGCCTTGGGACAGGGGATGGCCACGAGCAGTACTTC. This encodes CASSLGTGDGHEQYF.

The chain has TRBV7-6 and TRBJ2-1; 7 positions agree with TRBD2. Trimming cost V 2 bases and J 3 bases; bases outside gene matches: 4. CDR3 length: 15 amino acids. Germline V gives CDR1 SGHVS, CDR2 FNYEAQ. DNA for the CDR3: TGTGCCAGCAGCTTATCCGCGGGGGACTACAATGAGCAGTTCTTC. Translation gives CASSLSAGDYNEQFF.

This chain links TRBV5-1 with TRBJ1-2; no firm D call. CDR3 size: 12 residues. Germline CDR1 is SGHRS and CDR2 is YFSETQ. V lost 2 bases to trimming and J lost 7 bases, with 9 bases between them. The CDR3, as DNA: TGCGCCAGCAGCTTTACAGATGCTGGCTACACCTTC. Translating gives CASSFTDAGYTF.

J is TRBJ2-1 and V is TRBV5-1, with 12 bases aligning to TRBD2. This CDR3 contains 16 residues. J was trimmed by 8 bases and V by 4 bases; bases with no gene match: 10. Germline V CDR1 and CDR2: SGHRS, YFSETQ. The CDR3, as DNA: TGCGCCAGCAGCCCCTCGACTAGCGGGGGAGTCTATGAGCAGTTCTTC. Protein sequence: CASSPSTSGGVYEQFF.

The rearrangement uses TRBV15 and TRBJ1-2; the D gene is possibly TRBD1 (5 bases). The CDR3 sequence is 15 residues long. The germline V gene has CDR1 LNHNV and CDR2 YYDKDF (reference sequence). Trimming stripped 5 bases from V and 4 bases from J, with 17 bases between. This CDR3 reads CATSPWDGRTYGYTF. CDR3 coding DNA: TGTGCCACCAGCCCCTGGGACGGGAGGACCTATGGCTACACCTTC. Full variable domain (outside the CDR3, taken from reference TRBV15 and TRBJ1-2): DAMVIQNPRYQVTQFGKPVTLSCSQTLNHNVMYWYQQKSSQAPKLLFHYYDKDFNNEADTPDNFQSRRPNTSFCFLDIRSPGLGDTAMYLCATSPWDGRTYGYTFGSGTRLTVV.

The chain couples TRBV6-5 to TRBJ2-2, with a tentative D call TRBD2 (6 bases). In germline, CDR1 is MNHEY, CDR2 SVGAGI. The V gene lost 2 bases and the J gene lost 1 base, with 11 bases spanning the gap. The CDR3 covers 16 residues. The CDR3 nucleotides are TGTGCCAGCAGTTACCGGGAGCAGATGAACACCGGGGAGCTGTTTTTT. It translates to CASSYREQMNTGELFF.

The V and J genes are TRBV24-1 and TRBJ2-3, with 7 nucleotides matching TRBD1. Germline assignment: CDR1 KGHDR and CDR2 SFDVKD. V was pared by 4 bases and J by 6 bases, with 9 bases of the junction left unmatched. This CDR3 spans 15 amino acids. CDR3 DNA sequence: TGTGCCACCAGTGACCCAGGGGGTCCAAATGATACGCAGTATTTT. This encodes CATSDPGGPNDTQYF.

CDR3 in amino acids: CSVMTGTEVEAFF. CDR3 DNA sequence: TGCAGCGTCATGACCGGGACAGAAGTCGAAGCTTTCTTT. The chain carries TRBV29-1 and TRBJ1-1, with 7 nucleotides matching TRBD1. V was pared by 6 bases and J by 8 bases, with 12 bases of the junction left unmatched. Germline CDR1 reads SQVTM; CDR2 reads ANQGSEA. There are 13 residues in the CDR3. Together with reference TRBV29-1 and TRBJ1-1, the CDR3 gives the full variable domain: SAVISQKPSRDICQRGTSLTIQCQVDSQVTMMFWYRQQPGQSLTLIATANQGSEATYESGFVIDKFPISRPNLTFSTLTVSNMSPEDSSIYLCSVMTGTEVEAFFGQGTRLTVV.

The V call is TRBV3-1 (or the pseudogene TRBV3-2), the J call TRBJ2-1; D perhaps matches TRBD2 (6 bases). Looked up from germline, CDR1 is LGHDT and CDR2 is YNNKEL (reference sequence). The CDR3 is 15 amino acids. V lost 1 base and J 3 bases, leaving 10 bases between the germline ends. The CDR3 DNA follows: TGTGCCAGCAGCCAAGGGCGGGGCAGCTACAATGAGCAGTTCTTC. Translation: CASSQGRGSYNEQFF.

The CDR3, as DNA: TGCGCCAGCAGTGAAACGGGGTACGAGCAGTACTTC. Translating it yields CASSETGYEQYF. V and J are TRBV10-1 and TRBJ2-7; D possibly corresponds to TRBD2 (5 bases). This CDR3 region has 12 residues. Deletions cut 3 bases from V and 4 bases from J, with 7 bases between. Looked up from germline, CDR1 is WNHNN and CDR2 is SYGVQD (reference sequence).

The chain carries TRBV6-5 and TRBJ1-1; TRBD1 matches at 7 bases. The trim removed 10 bases at V and 5 bases at J, leaving 13 bases unmatched. The CDR3 spans 14 residues. Germline-derived CDR1 and CDR2 are MNHEY and SVGAGI. The CDR3 region is CAILPISGGTEAFF. CDR3 coding DNA: TGTGCCATCCTGCCCATCTCAGGGGGGACTGAAGCTTTCTTT.

V usage is TRBV19 and J usage is TRBJ2-7; D gene ambiguous. CDR3 size: 13 residues. Germline assignment: CDR1 LNHDA and CDR2 SQIVND (reference sequence). Trimming removed 2 bases at V and 4 bases at J, with 9 bases between. CDR3 amino acids: CASSISRPYEQYF. The CDR3 nucleotides are TGTGCCAGTAGTATATCGAGGCCTTACGAGCAGTACTTC. Based on the CDR3 plus reference TRBV19 and TRBJ2-7, the full variable domain is DGGITQSPKYLFRKEGQNVTLSCEQNLNHDAMYWYRQDPGQGLRLIYYSQIVNDFQKGDIAEGYSVSREKKESFPLTVTSAQKNPTAFYLCASSISRPYEQYFGPGTRLTVT.

The chain links TRBV11-3 to TRBJ2-3; TRBD2 matches at 13 bases. Trimming took 5 bases from V and 4 from J; bases not matched to a gene: 6. Germline assignment: CDR1 SGHNT and CDR2 YENEEA. CDR3 length: 16 residues. CDR3 bases: TGTGCCAGCAGCCCCCCGGGACTAGCGGGGCCAGATACGCAGTATTTT. Its protein is CASSPPGLAGPDTQYF.

On this clone: The same CDR3 is also encoded by other DNA sequences in this sample. The chain links TRBV11-2 to TRBJ2-7, with TRBD2 identical over 7 bases. In germline, CDR1 is SGHAT, CDR2 FQNNGV. Losses at the gene ends were 0 bases for V and 4 bases for J; bases not matched to a gene: 6. This CDR3 is 15 amino acids long. CDR3 protein: CASSLEGGISYEQYF. The CDR3 DNA sequence: TGTGCCAGCAGCTTAGAGGGGGGGATATCATACGAGCAGTACTTC.

The rearrangement links TRBV5-1 to TRBJ1-6; D call uncertain. The V end lost 0 bases, the J end lost 0 bases, and 10 bases lay between the germline ends. In germline, CDR1 is SGHRS, CDR2 YFSETQ. This CDR3 has 17 residues. CDR3 DNA sequence: TGCGCCAGCAGCTTGGGGGTTACGGGCTCCTATAATTCACCCCTCCACTTT. Protein: CASSLGVTGSYNSPLHF.

V usage is TRBV5-1 and J usage is TRBJ1-2; 7 nucleotides match TRBD1. This CDR3 region has 16 residues. Trimming cost V 3 bases and J 1 base; bases outside gene matches: 9. CDR1 and CDR2 from the germline V gene are SGHRS and YFSETQ. CDR3 nucleotide sequence: TGCGCCAGCAGCTCCCTTCCAGGGGGAATTAACTATGGCTACACCTTC. It translates to CASSSLPGGINYGYTF.